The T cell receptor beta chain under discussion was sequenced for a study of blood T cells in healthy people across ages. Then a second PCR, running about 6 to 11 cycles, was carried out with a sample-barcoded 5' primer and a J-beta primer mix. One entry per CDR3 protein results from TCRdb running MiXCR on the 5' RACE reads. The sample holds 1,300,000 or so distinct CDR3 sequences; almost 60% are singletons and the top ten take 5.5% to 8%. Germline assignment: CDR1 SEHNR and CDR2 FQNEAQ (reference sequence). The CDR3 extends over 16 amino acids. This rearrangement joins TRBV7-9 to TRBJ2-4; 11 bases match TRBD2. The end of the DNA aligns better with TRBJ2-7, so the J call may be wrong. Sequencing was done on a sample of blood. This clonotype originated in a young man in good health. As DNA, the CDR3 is TGTGCCAGCAGCTTAGCGAGACTAGCGGGGAAGGACGAGCAGTACTTC. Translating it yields CASSLARLAGKDEQYF.